Listed below are T cell receptor beta chains from one sample, sequenced in a study of blood T cell repertoires in COVID-19. Repertoires were generated with immunoSEQ multiplex PCR, while TCRdb's copy carries only in-frame clones and drops some. The sample has some 130,000 clones, 60% to 75% seen once. The material sequenced was peripheral blood. Receptor source: a woman aged 70 to 79 with acute or convalescent COVID-19. Each CDR3 is given with its conserved first and last residue.

v_call cdr3_aa
TRBV6-6 CASSYSQGSGNTIYF
TRBV19 CASTKRELGTGSGELFF
TRBV13 CASSSHQDTGSYNSPLHF
TRBV6-5 CASSNSNQPQHF
TRBV19 CASSQEGADTQYF
TRBV27 CASETGWLDEQFF
TRBV5-1 CASSLDAGVGNTIYF
TRBV15 CATSRRTGVSGELFF
TRBV7-9 CASSPQIMNTEAFF
TRBV3-1/TRBV3-2 CASSHPSGGAGDEQFF
TRBV2 CASSLDRGLRGYTF
TRBV3-1/TRBV3-2 CASSQRDRVRNEQFF
TRBV5-3 CARSFRTSGRRSFETQYF
TRBV5-1 CASSLTSGGRETQYF
TRBV6-6 CASSGQGGAYTEAFF
TRBV7-2 CASSLQGTNEKLFF
TRBV12-3/TRBV12-4 CASSLLGGYTF
TRBV5-1 CASSLTSGRGEQYF
TRBV6-6 CASSLSTGTGELFF
TRBV3-1/TRBV3-2 CASSHIGSGGGRAYEQYF
TRBV4-3 CASSQDGARGSDTQYF
TRBV28 CASSRAGQSYEQYF
TRBV5-8 CASSLELYGYTF
TRBV11-2 CASIKGLAGGRTDTQYF
TRBV5-5 CASSAIQGQTQYF
TRBV19 CASSALTGSGANVLTF
TRBV18 CASSPQVPSGNTIYF
TRBV19 CASSRTGDHEQYF
TRBV6-5 CASSYSPFRGYTF
TRBV28 CASSLVRGGFQETQYF
TRBV18 CASSPGYGAAYEQYF
TRBV28 CASSPLWTGGVYEQFF
TRBV6-4 CARIAAAYEQYF
TRBV14 CASSQGQRATDTQYF
TRBV7-2 CASSLVARGRNTIYF
TRBV7-3 CAGAGAAETYSNQPQHF
TRBV7-9 CASSLQGEQPQHF
TRBV6-2/TRBV6-3 CASSIAGGPSEQYF
TRBV5-6 CASSPLAGGPKNIQYF
TRBV7-9 CASSSQDGANQPQHF
TRBV4-2 CASSQESGPGDTQYF
TRBV12-5 CASGQGVFPNYGYTF
TRBV5-1 CASSSYSGRNEQFF